The rows below give T cell receptor beta chains drawn from one sample of a study of CD8+CD57+ T cells in acquired aplastic anemia. TCRdb reprocessed the reads via MiXCR and lists one record per CDR3 protein. The sample contains approximately 160,000 distinct CDR3 sequences, less than 50% of which appear only once. The sample taken for sequencing was sorted CD4+, CD8+, or CD8+CD57+ T cells (not recorded which) from PBMCs. The receptors here all came from a human donor with aplastic anemia. Each CDR3 is given with its conserved first and last residue. A D gene is named only where the DNA matches it firmly. Rows may omit the clone size; those that give it use once, few, many or a size class.

v_gene: TRBV2
j_gene: TRBJ2-3
abundance: .
d_gene: .
CDR3nt: TGTGCCAACAGTTCCACCCCGGGCAGCGGGACATCCACAGATACGCAGTATTTT
CDR3aa: CANSSTPGSGTSTDTQYF

v_gene: TRBV20-1
j_gene: TRBJ2-1
abundance: many
d_gene: TRBD1
CDR3nt: TGCAGTGCTCTCGCACAGGGGGCTGAACACAATGAGCAGTTCTTC
CDR3aa: CSALAQGAEHNEQFF

v_gene: TRBV11-2
j_gene: TRBJ2-1
abundance: once
d_gene: .
CDR3nt: TGTGCCAGCAGCTTACTCGCCACCCTAGCGAGCTCCTACAATGAGCAGTTCTTC
CDR3aa: CASSLLATLASSYNEQFF

v_gene: TRBV10-3
j_gene: TRBJ2-7
abundance: few
d_gene: .
CDR3nt: TGTGCCAGCCGAGCCGTGACATCAGGCTACGAGCAGTACTTC
CDR3aa: CASRAVTSGYEQYF

v_gene: TRBV9
j_gene: TRBJ2-2
abundance: .
d_gene: TRBD1
CDR3nt: TGTGCCAGCAGCCATAGGACAGGGGACACCGGGGAGCTGTTTTTT
CDR3aa: CASSHRTGDTGELFF

v_gene: TRBV24-1
j_gene: TRBJ2-1
abundance: few
d_gene: .
CDR3nt: TGTGCCACCAGTGATTTGTCAGGGAATGAGCAGTTCTTC
CDR3aa: CATSDLSGNEQFF

v_gene: TRBV20-1
j_gene: TRBJ2-7
abundance: once
d_gene: TRBD2
CDR3nt: TGCAGTGCTTCCTATAGCGGGGGGACCGGGGAGCAGTACTTC
CDR3aa: CSASYSGGTGEQYF

v_gene: TRBV5-6
j_gene: TRBJ1-1
abundance: few
d_gene: .
CDR3nt: TGTGCCAGCAGCTTGGAAGGGAGGCAGTACACTGAAGCTTTCTTT
CDR3aa: CASSLEGRQYTEAFF

v_gene: TRBV29-1
j_gene: TRBJ2-1
abundance: once
d_gene: .
CDR3nt: TGCAGCGTTGAAGATCTTTTGTTGGAGAATGAGCAGTTCTTC
CDR3aa: CSVEDLLLENEQFF

v_gene: TRBV10-3
j_gene: TRBJ2-7
abundance: .
d_gene: TRBD1
CDR3nt: TGTGCCATCAGTGAGTCGGGACAGGGGGGTTACGAGCAGTACTTC
CDR3aa: CAISESGQGGYEQYF

v_gene: TRBV15
j_gene: TRBJ1-3
abundance: .
d_gene: .
CDR3nt: TGTGCCACCCGTCCCTCCGGGGTGCTCTCTGGAAACACCATATATTTT
CDR3aa: CATRPSGVLSGNTIYF

v_gene: TRBV10-3
j_gene: TRBJ1-6
abundance: .
d_gene: .
CDR3nt: TGTGCCATCAGTGAGGGCAGCAATTCACCCCTCCACTTT
CDR3aa: CAISEGSNSPLHF

v_gene: TRBV2
j_gene: TRBJ2-7
abundance: .
d_gene: .
CDR3nt: TGTGCCGGCCGATCCTACGAGCAGTACTTC
CDR3aa: CAGRSYEQYF

v_gene: TRBV14
j_gene: TRBJ2-5
abundance: .
d_gene: .
CDR3nt: TGTGCCAGCAGCCACCCCACTAGCACGGCAGAGACCCAGTACTTC
CDR3aa: CASSHPTSTAETQYF

v_gene: TRBV7-6
j_gene: TRBJ2-7
abundance: .
d_gene: TRBD1
CDR3nt: TGTGCCAGCAGCTTACTCGGACAGGGGAACGAGCAGTACTTC
CDR3aa: CASSLLGQGNEQYF

v_gene: TRBV2
j_gene: TRBJ2-5
abundance: .
d_gene: .
CDR3nt: TGTGCCAGCAGTTTAAGCCAGCGAGAGACCCAGTACTTC
CDR3aa: CASSLSQRETQYF

v_gene: TRBV24-1
j_gene: TRBJ2-1
abundance: .
d_gene: .
CDR3nt: TGTGCCACCAGTGATTTAAGAAATGGGCGGGAGCAGTTCTTC
CDR3aa: CATSDLRNGREQFF

v_gene: TRBV19
j_gene: TRBJ1-5
abundance: many
d_gene: TRBD1
CDR3nt: TGTGCCAGCTTCCCCACGGGACAGGGGGATCAGCCCCAGCATTTT
CDR3aa: CASFPTGQGDQPQHF

v_gene: TRBV6-1
j_gene: TRBJ2-3
abundance: few
d_gene: TRBD2
CDR3nt: TGTGCCAGCAGTCCATTAGCGGGAGGGGGCACATATACGCAGTATTTT
CDR3aa: CASSPLAGGGTYTQYF

v_gene: TRBV5-4
j_gene: TRBJ1-2
abundance: many
d_gene: .
CDR3nt: TGTGCCAGCAGCTTGCGATATTGGACCAATGAGGGCTACACCTTC
CDR3aa: CASSLRYWTNEGYTF

v_gene: TRBV29-1
j_gene: TRBJ2-5
abundance: many
d_gene: TRBD1
CDR3nt: TGCAGCGTGAAAAATGGACAGGGCGGAGAGACCCAGTACTTC
CDR3aa: CSVKNGQGGETQYF

v_gene: TRBV11-1
j_gene: TRBJ2-5
abundance: .
d_gene: .
CDR3nt: TGTGCCAGCAGCTTATTCGCCAGCAAAGGGCAGGCTGGAGAGACCCAGTACTTC
CDR3aa: CASSLFASKGQAGETQYF

v_gene: TRBV20-1
j_gene: TRBJ1-5
abundance: .
d_gene: .
CDR3nt: TGCAGTGCTAGTCGCGGGGGTTCCAATCAGCCCCAGCATTTT
CDR3aa: CSASRGGSNQPQHF

v_gene: TRBV5-4
j_gene: TRBJ2-7
abundance: .
d_gene: .
CDR3nt: TGTGCCAGCAGTCGACAGTCCCCCGAGCAGTACTTC
CDR3aa: CASSRQSPEQYF

v_gene: TRBV5-1
j_gene: TRBJ2-2
abundance: few
d_gene: TRBD1
CDR3nt: TGCGCCAGCAGCTGGGGACAGATACTAACCGGGGAGCTGTTTTTT
CDR3aa: CASSWGQILTGELFF

v_gene: TRBV25-1
j_gene: TRBJ2-7
abundance: .
d_gene: .
CDR3nt: TGTGCCAGCAGTGAGTACGGGACCTACGAGCAGTACTTC
CDR3aa: CASSEYGTYEQYF

v_gene: TRBV25-1
j_gene: TRBJ2-7
abundance: .
d_gene: .
CDR3nt: TGTGCCAGCAGTGAATGGTGGCAGGGAGGCGAGCAGTACTTC
CDR3aa: CASSEWWQGGEQYF

v_gene: TRBV15
j_gene: TRBJ2-6
abundance: many
d_gene: TRBD1
CDR3nt: TGTGCCACCAGCAGAGCTACAGGGGATGGGGCCAACGTCCTGACTTTC
CDR3aa: CATSRATGDGANVLTF

v_gene: TRBV29-1
j_gene: TRBJ2-1
abundance: many
d_gene: TRBD2
CDR3nt: TGCAGCGTTGTAGGCGGGAGGGCCTTAAATGAGCAGTTCTTC
CDR3aa: CSVVGGRALNEQFF

v_gene: TRBV15
j_gene: TRBJ2-5
abundance: many
d_gene: .
CDR3nt: TGTGCCACCAGCAGAGGGTCAGACCAAGAGACCCAGTACTTC
CDR3aa: CATSRGSDQETQYF

v_gene: TRBV6-1
j_gene: TRBJ1-4
abundance: many
d_gene: .
CDR3nt: TGTGCCAGCAGTGAAGGGGCACTCGAAAAACTGTTTTTT
CDR3aa: CASSEGALEKLFF

v_gene: TRBV3-1
j_gene: TRBJ1-2
abundance: .
d_gene: TRBD1
CDR3nt: TGTGCCAGCAGCCAATCAGGGGGCGGTGATGGCTACACCTTC
CDR3aa: CASSQSGGGDGYTF

v_gene: TRBV5-4
j_gene: TRBJ2-3
abundance: .
d_gene: .
CDR3nt: TGTGCCAGCAGCATTGGAGGGTCAGATACGCAGTATTTT
CDR3aa: CASSIGGSDTQYF

v_gene: TRBV4-2
j_gene: TRBJ2-2
abundance: many
d_gene: .
CDR3nt: TGTGCCAGCAGCCGAGGGATGACGGTCAACACCGGGGAGCTGTTTTTT
CDR3aa: CASSRGMTVNTGELFF

v_gene: TRBV6-2/TRBV6-3
j_gene: TRBJ2-2
abundance: many
d_gene: .
CDR3nt: TGTGCCAGCAGTTACCGACAGGGAGGCACCGGGGAGCTGTTTTTT
CDR3aa: CASSYRQGGTGELFF

v_gene: TRBV3-1
j_gene: TRBJ1-6
abundance: .
d_gene: .
CDR3nt: TGTGCCAGCAGCGCGACTGAGGGGGATTCACCCCTCCACTTT
CDR3aa: CASSATEGDSPLHF

v_gene: TRBV25-1
j_gene: TRBJ1-6
abundance: .
d_gene: .
CDR3nt: TGTGCCAGCAGCGCTAATTCACCCCTCCACTTT
CDR3aa: CASSANSPLHF

v_gene: TRBV9
j_gene: TRBJ1-1
abundance: many
d_gene: .
CDR3nt: TGTGCCAGCAGCGTCAATATGAACACTGAAGCTTTCTTT
CDR3aa: CASSVNMNTEAFF

v_gene: TRBV25-1
j_gene: TRBJ1-2
abundance: many
d_gene: TRBD1
CDR3nt: TGTGCCAGCAGAGAGACAGGGGCTATGGGTGGCTACACCTTC
CDR3aa: CASRETGAMGGYTF

v_gene: TRBV7-4
j_gene: TRBJ2-5
abundance: .
d_gene: TRBD1
CDR3nt: TGTGCCAGCAGCCCTCGGGACAGGGTGGGGAAAGAGACCCAGTACTTC
CDR3aa: CASSPRDRVGKETQYF

v_gene: TRBV12-3/TRBV12-4
j_gene: TRBJ1-6
abundance: .
d_gene: TRBD1
CDR3nt: TGTGCCAGCAGGTCGGGACAGCCTTCACCCCTCCACTTT
CDR3aa: CASRSGQPSPLHF

v_gene: TRBV10-3
j_gene: TRBJ1-5
abundance: many
d_gene: .
CDR3nt: TGTGCCATCAGGACAGACTCTAATCAGCCCCAGCATTTT
CDR3aa: CAIRTDSNQPQHF